This T cell receptor beta chain was identified in a study of Ad26.COV2.S vaccination and SARS-CoV-2 variants. On the study more broadly: Participants got Ad26.COV2.S intramuscularly, once or twice 56 days apart. General study findings and limits: The authors reported substantial breadth in spike-specific CD8+ and CD4+ T cell responses after vaccination.

Comments on this clone: Its target is unknown. At one of its ends the junction is not consistent with the germline gene, which may arise from a read error.

Treatment given: about 20 received Ad26.COV2.S at low or high dose, single or two shots; several received placebo; per-sample allocation not given. The samples were gathered on day 63 after the first injection of vaccine or placebo. Data came from immunoSEQ multiplex PCR; TCRdb stores just in-frame clones and leaves some out. Here the sample spans some 390,000 clones, approximately 91% being singletons. CDR1 LNHDA and CDR2 SQIVND come from the germline V gene (reference sequence). The CDR3 has 16 amino acids. This clonotype originated in a person between 18 and 60 years old who received the Ad26.COV2.S COVID-19 vaccine or a placebo. The chain employs TRBV19 and TRBJ2-1, with 12 bases identical to TRBD2. This specimen was peripheral blood, taken in a trial of Ad26.COV2.S vaccine versus placebo. DNA of the CDR3: TGTGCCAGTAGGAAACTAGCGGGAGGCTCCGACAATGAGCAGTTCTTC. This sequence encodes CASRKLAGGSDNEQFF.